This entry lists 30 T cell receptor beta chains sequenced from one sample in a study of cytotoxic CD8 clonotypes in ibrutinib-treated CLL. Measured with immunoSEQ multiplex PCR; TCRdb has only the in-frame clones, and not every one. In the table there are approximately 100,000 clones, 70% to 80% of which are singletons. Here the sequenced sample was PBMCs, taken after 24 months of ibrutinib treatment. These TCRs come from a human donor with chronic lymphocytic leukemia.

This clone was seen a few times. The rearrangement uses TRBV23-1 and TRBJ1-5; unclear D gene. TRBV23-1 is marked as an open reading frame, function uncertain. V shed 3 bases and J shed 1 base, with 7 bases lying between them. CDR3 size: 14 residues. CDR3 sequence: CASSHGRSNQPQHF. The CDR3 DNA reads as TGCGCCAGCAGTCATGGCAGGAGCAATCAGCCCCAGCATTTT.

The gene calls are TRBV5-1 and TRBJ1-1; D may be TRBD1 (5 bases). Per germline, CDR1 SGHRS and CDR2 YFSETQ. This CDR3 contains 13 residues. The V gene lost 7 bases and the J gene lost 1 base, with 11 bases spanning the gap. The CDR3 sequence is CASRGTANTEAFF. The CDR3, as DNA: TGCGCCAGCCGGGGGACGGCGAACACTGAAGCTTTCTTT.

This sequence joins TRBV7-9 and TRBJ2-3; TRBD2 agrees at 8 bases. The germline gives CDR1 SEHNR, CDR2 FQNEAQ (reference sequence). V lost 3 bases, J lost 4 bases, and 9 bases stayed unmatched. The CDR3 totals 16 residues. Here the CDR3 DNA reads TGTGCCAGCAGCTTGGAAGCGGGAGCCCCGGCAGATACGCAGTATTTT. Protein: CASSLEAGAPADTQYF.

The chain employs TRBV2 and TRBJ2-2, with D tentatively TRBD1 or TRBD2 (5 bases each). The V end lost 6 bases, the J end lost 5 bases, and 16 bases lay between the germline ends. Germline V gene lookup returns CDR1 SNHLY and CDR2 FYNNEI. This CDR3 is 15 amino acids long. The DNA of the CDR3 is TGTGCCAGCAGGATGGCCGGGGCCTGGACCGGGGAGCTGTTTTTT. Its protein product is CASRMAGAWTGELFF.

This chain uses TRBV7-2 with TRBJ2-7; no clear D. The CDR3 is 13 amino acids. Germline V gene sequence: CDR1 SGHTA, CDR2 FQGNSA. With 5 bases removed from V and 0 bases from J, the gap between germline ends came to 8 bases. For the CDR3, the DNA is TGTGCCAGCAGCCCACGATACTCCTACGAGCAGTACTTC. As protein: CASSPRYSYEQYF.

This clone occurred a few times. The genes are TRBV7-8 and TRBJ1-4; tentative D call: TRBD1 (5 bases). V lost 0 bases and J lost 5, with 13 bases in between. The CDR3 has 16 amino acids. Germline V gene data show CDR1 as SGHVS and CDR2 as FQNEAQ. The CDR3 spells CASSLAQGVGNEKLFF. In DNA, the CDR3 is TGTGCCAGCAGCTTAGCGCAGGGAGTTGGAAATGAAAAACTGTTTTTT.

The chain is built from TRBV19 and TRBJ1-2, with D perhaps TRBD1 (6 bases). Trimming left V 3 bases short and J 6 bases short, with 14 bases between. This CDR3 has 14 amino acids. Germline V gives CDR1 LNHDA, CDR2 SQIVND (reference sequence). CDR3 coding DNA: TGTGCCAGTAGTATTCCCGCGGGGGGCGATGGCTACACCTTC. Protein product: CASSIPAGGDGYTF.

The chain carries TRBV21-1 and TRBJ2-1; the D call in the table, TRBD1, was not verified against the DNA. TRBV21-1 is termed a pseudogene. This CDR3 comprises 17 residues. The CDR3 is CASSKGPGGSSYNEQFF. The CDR3 nucleotides are TGTGCCAGCAGCAAGGGTCCAGGGGGTAGCTCCTACAATGAGCAGTTCTTC.

J is TRBJ1-2 and V is TRBV6-1; D not resolved. The CDR3 has 14 residues. Trimming shortened V by 2 bases and J by 5 bases, and 12 bases separated the two germline ends. Germline loops: CDR1 MNHNS, CDR2 SASEGT. DNA for the CDR3: TGTGCCAGCAGTGAAACTAGAAGTCCTTATGGCTACACCTTC. Translated, it gives CASSETRSPYGYTF.

The chain carries TRBV5-1 and TRBJ1-5, with TRBD1 identical over 7 bases. After removal of 1 base from V and 2 bases from J, the junction contained 3 bases not matched to a gene. Germline V gene sequence: CDR1 SGHRS, CDR2 YFSETQ. This CDR3 comprises 15 residues. CDR3 bases: TGCGCCAGCAGCTTGTTCGGGACAGGCAATCAGCCCCAGCATTTT. Its protein is CASSLFGTGNQPQHF.

V gene TRBV9 combines with J gene TRBJ1-4; perhaps TRBD1 as D (5 bases). This CDR3 region has 15 residues. V was pared by 4 bases and J by 3 bases, with 13 bases between. Germline CDR1 is SGDLS and CDR2 is YYNGEE. This CDR3 reads CASSTAGVANEKLFF. In DNA, the CDR3 is TGTGCCAGCAGCACCGCGGGGGTTGCTAATGAAAAACTGTTTTTT.

V gene TRBV15 combines with J gene TRBJ2-5; 11 bases match TRBD1. Germline V gene lookup returns CDR1 LNHNV and CDR2 YYDKDF (reference sequence). The junction had 14 bases not matched to a gene; V was cut back by 3 bases and J by 5 bases. This CDR3 is built from 18 residues. The CDR3: CATSRGTGTGGPWETQYF. In DNA form, the CDR3 reads TGTGCCACCAGCAGGGGGACTGGGACAGGGGGTCCGTGGGAGACCCAGTACTTC. Variable domain in full (rest from reference TRBV15 and TRBJ2-5): DAMVIQNPRYQVTQFGKPVTLSCSQTLNHNVMYWYQQKSSQAPKLLFHYYDKDFNNEADTPDNFQSRRPNTSFCFLDIRSPGLGDTAMYLCATSRGTGTGGPWETQYFGPGTRLLVL.

The V gene is TRBV7-2, the J gene TRBJ2-1; the match to TRBD1 covers 7 bases. There are 15 residues in the CDR3. J lost 9 bases, V lost 5 bases, and 13 bases had no gene match. Per the germline V gene, CDR1 is SGHTA and CDR2 is FQGNSA. CDR3 region: CASSLGGDRVFEQFF. CDR3 nucleotide sequence: TGTGCCAGCAGCCTAGGGGGAGACAGGGTGTTTGAGCAGTTCTTC. Full variable domain (remainder filled in from reference TRBV7-2 and TRBJ2-1): GAGVSQSPSNKVTEKGKDVELRCDPISGHTALYWYRQSLGQGLEFLIYFQGNSAPDKSGLPSDRFSAERTGGSVSTLTIQRTQQEDSAVYLCASSLGGDRVFEQFFGPGTRLTVL.

The DNA for the CDR3 is TGTGCCAGCAGTGAGGGGACAGGGGATTGGGGCACTGAAGCTTTCTTT. Translation gives CASSEGTGDWGTEAFF. This rearrangement joins TRBV25-1 to TRBJ1-1, with TRBD1 identical over 10 bases. Trimming took 3 bases from V and 4 from J; bases not matched to a gene: 8. Germline loops: CDR1 MGHDK, CDR2 SYGVNS. The CDR3 is made up of 16 amino acids.

The chain couples TRBV6-5 to TRBJ2-2; D possibly corresponds to TRBD1 (5 bases). Germline V lookup: CDR1 MNHEY, CDR2 SVGAGI. Trimming stripped 6 bases from V and 3 bases from J, with 11 bases between. The CDR3 spans 14 residues. CDR3 DNA: TGTGCCAGCAGACAGGTGGTGGACACCGGGGAGCTGTTTTTT. Translated, it gives CASRQVVDTGELFF.

The rearrangement joins TRBV19 to TRBJ2-1; perhaps TRBD2 as D (6 bases). Germline CDR1 LNHDA, CDR2 SQIVND (reference sequence). V was cut by 9 bases and J by 4 bases, with 16 bases left in between. The CDR3 consists of 14 residues. CDR3 sequence: CASTRVAGYNEQFF. In DNA form, the CDR3 reads TGTGCCAGCACTCGGGTGGCGGGATACAATGAGCAGTTCTTC.

V usage is TRBV27 and J usage is TRBJ2-5; D unclear. With 4 bases removed from V and 5 bases from J, the gap between germline ends came to 8 bases. Germline-derived CDR1 and CDR2 are MNHEY and SMNVEV (reference sequence). The CDR3 is 12 amino acids. CDR3 sequence (DNA): TGTGCCAGCAGTTCAGGTTGGGAGACCCAGTACTTC. This gives the protein CASSSGWETQYF.

The rearrangement joins TRBV7-2 to TRBJ2-3; tentatively, D is TRBD1 (6 bases). Trimming removed 5 bases from V and 5 bases from J, with 14 bases in between. The CDR3 sequence is 14 residues long. Germline V gives CDR1 SGHTA, CDR2 FQGNSA. The CDR3 DNA is TGTGCCAGCAGCCCGCGGACAGTGGAAGATACGCAGTATTTT. Protein sequence: CASSPRTVEDTQYF.

The V call is TRBV28, the J call TRBJ2-6; no clear D gene. Looked up from germline, CDR1 is MDHEN and CDR2 is SYDVKM. The CDR3 has 15 amino acids. Deletions cut 3 bases from V and 6 bases from J, with 12 bases between. CDR3 residues: CASSFSLGVANVLTF. CDR3 nucleotides: TGTGCCAGCAGTTTCTCTCTAGGCGTGGCCAACGTCCTGACTTTC.

This clone was observed a handful of times. V and J are TRBV28 and TRBJ2-7, with 8 bases aligning to TRBD1. The CDR3 covers 13 residues. V dropped 7 bases and J dropped 4; count of bases not matched to a gene: 6. Germline loops: CDR1 MDHEN, CDR2 SYDVKM. CDR3 coding DNA: TGTGCCAGCAACCCTACAGGGGGGTACGAGCAGTACTTC. Encoded protein: CASNPTGGYEQYF.

This clone was detected a few times. The chain is built from TRBV30 and TRBJ1-2; tentatively, D is TRBD1 (6 bases). Germline CDR1 GTSNPN, CDR2 SVGIG (reference sequence). The CDR3 covers 12 residues. The V gene lost 0 bases and the J gene lost 8 bases, with 10 bases spanning the gap. The CDR3 loop reads CAWSVGRGGYTF. CDR3 DNA: TGTGCCTGGAGTGTAGGCAGGGGAGGCTACACCTTC.

The rearrangement links TRBV4-2 to TRBJ2-5, with 10 bases identical to TRBD2. Germline assignment: CDR1 LGHNA and CDR2 YNFKEQ. The CDR3 has 14 amino acids. The J segment lost 4 bases and the V segment lost 5 bases, leaving 4 bases of the junction unmatched. CDR3 nucleotide sequence: TGTGCCAGCAGCTGGCTAGCGGGAGCAGAGACCCAGTACTTC. Translating it yields CASSWLAGAETQYF.

The chain carries TRBV9 and TRBJ2-1; 8 nucleotides line up with TRBD2. Germline assignment: CDR1 SGDLS and CDR2 YYNGEE. V trimming: 2 bases; J trimming: 12 bases; junction bases outside the gene matches: 10. This CDR3 comprises 14 residues. CDR3 coding DNA: TGTGCCAGCAGCGTGGGCCGGGCGGGAGGCACGCAGTTCTTC. Translating gives CASSVGRAGGTQFF.

This clone has more than one count but fewer than ten. The rearrangement links TRBV2 to TRBJ1-4; 7 bases match TRBD1. V shed 7 bases, J shed 4 bases, and the junction held 12 bases outside the gene matches. CDR3 length equals 16 residues. Looked up from germline, CDR1 is SNHLY and CDR2 is FYNNEI. The CDR3 nucleotides read TGTGCCAGCACCCCCCCCGCCGGACAGGATAATGAAAAACTGTTTTTT. Translated: CASTPPAGQDNEKLFF.

The chain is built from TRBV9 and TRBJ2-6; D is unresolved. V lost 0 bases and J lost 0, with 13 bases in between. CDR3 size: 18 residues. The germline CDR1 and CDR2 sequences are SGDLS and YYNGEE. CDR3 region: CASSVVAVPSSGANVLTF. The CDR3 DNA follows: TGTGCCAGCAGCGTAGTTGCGGTCCCGAGCTCTGGGGCCAACGTCCTGACTTTC.

V is TRBV9 and J is TRBJ2-3, with D uncertain. V was trimmed by 0 bases and J by 4 bases, leaving 9 bases between them. Germline CDR1 is SGDLS and CDR2 is YYNGEE. The CDR3 contains 14 residues. Here the CDR3 reads CASSVASGSDTQYF. The CDR3 nucleotides read TGTGCCAGCAGCGTAGCTTCCGGGTCAGATACGCAGTATTTT.

This chain connects TRBV11-2 to TRBJ2-7; D may correspond to TRBD1 or TRBD2 (5 bases each). The CDR3 covers 16 residues. V was trimmed by 5 bases and J by 3 bases, leaving 20 bases between them. Germline V gene lookup returns CDR1 SGHAT and CDR2 FQNNGV. CDR3 sequence: CASSPWAGTRGYEQYF. CDR3 sequence (DNA): TGTGCCAGCAGCCCATGGGCCGGGACCCGGGGCTACGAGCAGTACTTC.

There are a few counts of this clone. This rearrangement joins TRBV27 to TRBJ1-5, with 9 bases lining up with TRBD1. The CDR3 runs 15 residues. In germline, CDR1 is MNHEY, CDR2 SMNVEV (reference sequence). Trimming at V came to 7 bases and at J to 6 bases, leaving 10 bases not matched to a gene. DNA of the CDR3: TGTGCCAGCAAGGGGGGACAGGGATTGGGTCAGCCCCAGCATTTT. This encodes CASKGGQGLGQPQHF.

J is TRBJ2-7 and V is TRBV5-1; either TRBD1 or TRBD2 may supply D (5 bases each). The germline gives CDR1 SGHRS, CDR2 YFSETQ. Trimming stripped 2 bases from V and 6 bases from J, with 9 bases between. The CDR3 is 12 residues long. Here the CDR3 reads CASSLTGTEQYF. CDR3 in DNA: TGCGCCAGCAGCTTAACCGGGACCGAGCAGTACTTC. The complete variable domain, with remaining parts taken from reference TRBV5-1 and TRBJ2-7, reads KAGVTQTPRYLIKTRGQQVTLSCSPISGHRSVSWYQQTPGQGLQFLFEYFSETQRNKGNFPGRFSGRQFSNSRSEMNVSTLELGDSALYLCASSLTGTEQYFGPGTRLTVT.

V usage is TRBV7-9 and J usage is TRBJ2-1; perhaps TRBD1 as D (6 bases). V was pared by 5 bases and J by 6 bases, with 20 bases between. Germline V gene data show CDR1 as SEHNR and CDR2 as FQNEAQ (reference sequence). This CDR3 has 16 amino acids. The CDR3, as DNA: TGTGCCAGCAGCCTAAGAAGGCAGGGGATTGGCAATGAGCAGTTCTTC. It yields the protein CASSLRRQGIGNEQFF.